The 28 T cell receptor beta chains listed next were all sequenced from one sample in a study of CD8 T cells in ankylosing spondylitis. Antigens of these TCRs are unknown. TCRdb ran MiXCR on the 5' RACE reads and lists one entry per CDR3 protein. The data contain 700,000 to 1,000,000 distinct CDR3 sequences, approximately 12% of them singletons. General study points: Typical of ankylosing spondylitis blood, it appeared, was a TCR beta motif of several highly homologous variants.

Sequenced sample: blood, either unsorted or a sorted T cell fraction (not recorded which). These receptors originate from a male donor with ankylosing spondylitis.

There are a few counts of this clonotype. The chain links TRBV20-1 to TRBJ2-7, with 7 bases matching TRBD2. There are 14 residues in the CDR3. Per germline, CDR1 DFQATT and CDR2 SNEGSKA (reference sequence). The V and J ends lost 3 bases and 5 bases, in that order; junction bases with no gene match: 10. Here the CDR3 reads CSASAGTIVHEQYF. The DNA for the CDR3 is TGCAGTGCTAGTGCCGGGACTATAGTCCACGAGCAGTACTTC.

The rearrangement links TRBV15 to TRBJ1-2; 8 nucleotides match TRBD1. The CDR3 loop spans 13 amino acids. Germline V lookup: CDR1 LNHNV, CDR2 YYDKDF (reference sequence). J lost 6 bases, V lost 1 base, and 1 base had no gene match. Here the CDR3 reads CATSRVTGDGYTF. The DNA for the CDR3 is TGTGCCACCAGCAGAGTGACAGGGGATGGCTACACCTTC.

Only a few counts were recorded for this clonotype. The gene calls are TRBV15 and TRBJ1-1; no firm D call. V lost 5 bases and J lost 2, with 15 bases in between. CDR3 size: 15 residues. CDR1 and CDR2 from the germline V gene are LNHNV and YYDKDF (reference sequence). CDR3 loop: CATSSGRQDNTEAFF. In nucleotides, the CDR3 is TGTGCCACCAGCTCTGGTCGGCAGGACAACACTGAAGCTTTCTTT.

The J gene is TRBJ2-7, the V gene TRBV20-1; 9 bases are shared with TRBD1. V lost 5 bases and J lost 5; bases outside the gene matches: 10. The CDR3 is 14 residues long. The germline V gene has CDR1 DFQATT and CDR2 SNEGSKA (reference sequence). The CDR3 region is CSADGQGKNNEQYF. For the CDR3, the DNA is TGCAGTGCTGATGGACAGGGGAAAAACAACGAGCAGTACTTC.

The CDR3: CASSRLGTYGYTF. DNA for the CDR3: TGTGCCAGCAGTAGATTAGGGACCTATGGCTACACCTTC. This rearrangement joins TRBV12-3 or TRBV12-4 to TRBJ1-2, with D tentatively TRBD1 (5 bases). Trimming pared 5 bases from V and 4 bases from J, leaving 11 bases between. CDR3 size: 13 residues.

J is TRBJ1-2 and V is TRBV7-8; TRBD1 agrees at 8 bases. The CDR3 contains 15 residues. Per germline, CDR1 SGHVS and CDR2 FQNEAQ. Losses at the gene ends were 1 base for V and 7 bases for J; bases not matched to a gene: 8. CDR3 residues: CASSLVGGTGGGYTF. CDR3 nucleotide sequence: TGTGCCAGCAGCTTAGTTGGCGGAACAGGGGGTGGCTACACCTTC.

J is TRBJ1-2 and V is TRBV6-2 or TRBV6-3; D unclear. V lost 6 bases, J lost 3 bases, and 11 bases lay in between. The CDR3 contains 13 residues. CDR1 MNHEY and CDR2 SVGEGT come from the germline V gene. The CDR3 nucleotides read TGTGCCAGCAGGCTCGGAGTTTACTATGGCTACACCTTC. Translation gives CASRLGVYYGYTF.

This chain uses TRBV29-1 with TRBJ2-3; the D is unclear. Trimming took 5 bases from V and 4 from J, leaving 16 bases between them. This CDR3 is 14 amino acids long. Germline CDR1 SQVTM, CDR2 ANQGSEA. The CDR3: CSVRDPFTADTQYF. DNA of the CDR3: TGCAGCGTTAGAGACCCCTTCACGGCAGATACGCAGTATTTT.

The sample holds a few counts of this clonotype. This rearrangement joins TRBV5-8 to TRBJ2-1; either TRBD1 or TRBD2 may fit D (6 bases each). The CDR3 is made up of 15 amino acids. The germline gives CDR1 SGHTS, CDR2 YDEGEE. V dropped 5 bases and J dropped 2 bases, with 14 bases sitting between them. The DNA for the CDR3 is TGTGCCAGCAGGAGGGGGGCCCGAACCTACAATGAGCAGTTCTTC. Protein sequence: CASRRGARTYNEQFF.

The V gene is TRBV5-1, the J gene TRBJ1-4; D uncertain. Trimming took 0 bases from V and 6 from J, leaving 9 bases between them. The CDR3 contains 14 residues. CDR1 is SGHRS, CDR2 YFSETQ, per germline. The CDR3 coding sequence is TGCGCCAGCAGCTTGGGGGCGCAGGATGAAAAACTGTTTTTT. Its protein product is CASSLGAQDEKLFF.

The chain carries TRBV7-2 and TRBJ2-7; TRBD2 matches at 14 bases. Germline V lookup: CDR1 SGHTA, CDR2 FQGNSA. V was pared by 5 bases and J by 6 bases, with 0 bases of the junction left unmatched. This CDR3 has 13 residues. The CDR3 spells CASSGTSGGEQYF. Written as DNA, the CDR3 is TGTGCCAGCAGCGGGACTAGCGGGGGCGAGCAGTACTTC.

This rearrangement joins TRBV12-3 or TRBV12-4 to TRBJ1-5; TRBD1 matches at 9 bases. CDR3 length: 15 residues. J gave up 11 bases and V 1 base, and 9 bases lay outside the gene matches. DNA for the CDR3: TGTGCCAGCAGTTTAGACAGGGGGCCCCTAGTAGCCCAGCATTTT. Translated, it gives CASSLDRGPLVAQHF.

This clonotype came up many times. The chain links TRBV14 to TRBJ2-7; no reliable D call. There are 13 residues in the CDR3. From germline, CDR1 is SGHDN and CDR2 FVKESK. The V end was cut by 3 bases, the J end by 2 bases, with 8 bases between. DNA for the CDR3: TGTGCCAGCAGCCAGGGGTTAACCTACGAGCAGTACTTC. This sequence encodes CASSQGLTYEQYF. The complete variable domain, with remaining parts taken from reference TRBV14 and TRBJ2-7, reads EAGVTQFPSHSVIEKGQTVTLRCDPISGHDNLYWYRRVMGKEIKFLLHFVKESKQDESGMPNNRFLAERTGGTYSTLKVQPAELEDSGVYFCASSQGLTYEQYFGPGTRLTVT.

The chain recombines TRBV20-1 with TRBJ2-1; 9 nucleotides match TRBD1. The germline CDR1 and CDR2 sequences are DFQATT and SNEGSKA (reference sequence). J lost 7 bases, V lost 4 bases, and 11 bases had no gene match. This CDR3 is built from 15 residues. CDR3 sequence reads: CSATETGGWLNEQFF. CDR3 coding DNA: TGCAGTGCTACTGAGACAGGGGGGTGGTTAAATGAGCAGTTCTTC.

Ten or more counts support this clonotype. The CDR3 nucleotides are TGTGCCAGCAGTTTAGAGCGGATAGGCACTGAAGCTTTCTTT. Protein sequence: CASSLERIGTEAFF. The V call is TRBV12-3 or TRBV12-4, the J call TRBJ1-1, with D uncertain. The CDR3 loop spans 14 amino acids. Trimming took 1 base from V and 4 from J, leaving 10 bases between them.

This clonotype has a handful of counts. The chain is built from TRBV6-5 and TRBJ2-1, with D possibly matching TRBD1 (6 bases). Trimming removed 4 bases at V and 4 bases at J, with 17 bases between. The CDR3 has 16 residues. Germline values: CDR1 MNHEY, CDR2 SVGAGI. The CDR3 nucleotides read TGTGCCAGCAGTTCCTTACAAGGGCAGGGGTACAATGAGCAGTTCTTC. Protein sequence: CASSSLQGQGYNEQFF.

The J gene is TRBJ1-2, the V gene TRBV27, with 9 bases aligning to TRBD1. CDR3 length: 16 residues. With V trimmed by 3 bases and J by 2 bases, 7 bases remained unmatched. Germline lookup yields CDR1 MNHEY and CDR2 SMNVEV (reference sequence). The CDR3 DNA is TGTGCCAGCAGTTTCGCGGTAACAGGGGGCAACTATGGCTACACCTTC. Residues: CASSFAVTGGNYGYTF.

The chain joins TRBV27 to TRBJ2-3, with TRBD2 matching over 7 bases. This CDR3 region has 14 residues. Germline CDR1 reads MNHEY; CDR2 reads SMNVEV (reference sequence). V shed 6 bases and J 0 bases; nucleotides not matched to a gene: 3. CDR3 nucleotides: TGTGCCAGCAGACTAGCGTTCAGCACAGATACGCAGTATTTT. Its translation: CASRLAFSTDTQYF.

This clonotype has ten or more counts. This chain links TRBV12-3 or TRBV12-4 with TRBJ1-1, with 9 bases aligning to TRBD1. V trimming: 3 bases; J trimming: 6 bases; junction bases outside the gene matches: 8. There are 15 residues in the CDR3. This CDR3 is CASSFWDRASPEAFF. DNA of the CDR3: TGTGCCAGCAGTTTTTGGGACAGGGCGAGCCCTGAAGCTTTCTTT.

The V gene is TRBV6-2 or TRBV6-3, the J gene TRBJ2-7; 11 bases fit TRBD2. The length of the CDR3 is 13 residues. V lost 8 bases, J lost 2 bases, and 2 bases stayed unmatched. Germline lookup yields CDR1 MNHEY and CDR2 SVGEGT. The DNA of the CDR3 is TGTGCCAGCGGGACTAGCGGAGCCTACGAGCAGTACTTC. Translation: CASGTSGAYEQYF.

The rearrangement uses TRBV28 and TRBJ1-4; no clear D gene. V lost 8 bases to trimming and J lost 8 bases, with 15 bases between them. The CDR3 contains 13 residues. In germline, CDR1 is MDHEN, CDR2 SYDVKM. The CDR3 loop reads CASGDSSREKLFF. The CDR3 DNA sequence: TGTGCCAGCGGTGATTCGAGTCGGGAAAAACTGTTTTTT.

This clonotype was seen a few times. V usage is TRBV20-1 and J usage is TRBJ2-4, with D maybe TRBD1 (6 bases). CDR3 length equals 13 residues. CDR1 DFQATT and CDR2 SNEGSKA come from the germline V gene (reference sequence). V was pared by 7 bases and J by 2 bases, with 12 bases between. The CDR3 DNA reads as TGCAGTGGCCAGGGGTTATCCAAAAACATTCAGTACTTC. Its translation: CSGQGLSKNIQYF.

This clonotype was detected only a few times. The chain is built from TRBV7-8 and TRBJ2-7, with D possibly matching TRBD1 (5 bases). Germline V CDR1 and CDR2: SGHVS, FQNEAQ. This CDR3 region has 14 residues. Trimming stripped 5 bases from V and 7 bases from J, with 18 bases between. The CDR3, as DNA: TGTGCCAGCAGCGCCGAACGGCAGGGAAGGGAGCAGTACTTC. This codes for CASSAERQGREQYF.

This clonotype appeared many times. The germline gene is not matched at one end of the junction; a read error may be the cause. The chain is built from TRBV7-7 and TRBJ2-3, with D perhaps TRBD1 or TRBD2 (5 bases each). Germline V gene lookup returns CDR1 SSHAT and CDR2 FNYEAQ (reference sequence). The CDR3 consists of 14 residues. The CDR3 loop is CASSPGTPVGTQYF. The CDR3 region has the DNA TGTGCTAGCAGCCCCGGGACCCCAGTGGGTACGCAGTATTTT.

This clonotype was counted only a few times. The chain is built from TRBV14 and TRBJ2-3; no clear D. CDR1 and CDR2 (germline): SGHDN, FVKESK. Trimming cost V 4 bases and J 7 bases, with 12 bases left between them. The CDR3 is 13 residues long. In DNA form, the CDR3 reads TGTGCCAGCAGCCTCAACGCCTTAAATACGCAGTATTTT. Translated: CASSLNALNTQYF.

This clonotype was seen only a few times. The chain combines TRBV15 with TRBJ1-1; the match to TRBD1 covers 8 bases. Germline trimming cut 4 bases from V and 8 bases from J; bases unmatched to any gene: 3. Germline CDR1 and CDR2: LNHNV and YYDKDF (reference sequence). The CDR3 runs 12 residues. The CDR3 DNA reads as TGTGCCACCAGCACCAGACAGGGGGAAGCTTTCTTT. This codes for CATSTRQGEAFF.

This clonotype was seen only a few times. The V and J genes are TRBV20-1 and TRBJ2-5; perhaps TRBD1 as D (6 bases). V lost 4 bases and J 5 bases, leaving 14 bases between the germline ends. The CDR3 totals 13 residues. Per the germline V gene, CDR1 is DFQATT and CDR2 is SNEGSKA (reference sequence). The CDR3 loop reads CSANPPDRETQYF. CDR3 in DNA: TGCAGTGCTAATCCACCTGACAGGGAGACCCAGTACTTC.

This clonotype has ten or more counts. The V call is TRBV2, the J call TRBJ2-3, with a possible D match to TRBD1 (5 bases). Germline V lookup: CDR1 SNHLY, CDR2 FYNNEI. The CDR3 totals 14 residues. The germline V and J ends were trimmed by 6 bases and 3 bases, with 13 bases remaining between them. This chain's CDR3 is CASSRSSGTDTQYF. CDR3 bases: TGTGCCAGCAGCCGAAGTTCAGGGACAGATACGCAGTATTTT.